The text below deals with one T cell receptor beta chain. This clonotype was detected many times. What this receptor recognizes is not known. Qualities for individual bases were not recorded, and no much larger clone is one base off. The data originate from a study of T cells in Graves' hyperthyroidism and ophthalmopathy (dated by TCRdb to about 2019). As for the study more broadly: Peripheral blood samples were taken at initial diagnosis, before any treatment was given. To identify distinguishing TCR V-J signatures, a discovery cohort of 100 or so patients was used, comprising 40 to 45 with Graves' ophthalmopathy and approximately 58 with stable Graves' hyperthyroidism. Prospective prediction of ophthalmopathy was tested in an independent validation cohort of approximately 18 hyperthyroidism patients and some 17 patients who later progressed to ophthalmopathy. The 90 or so discovery patients were randomly split 7:3 into training and test sets. The study also compared thyroid tissue and blood T-cell repertoires from more than five Graves' hyperthyroidism patients. After blood sampling, hyperthyroidism patients were treated with methimazole at a starting dose of 30 mg daily, and ophthalmopathy patients were treated with high-dose intravenous methylprednisolone. TCR Vbeta CDR3 sequencing of around 130 peripheral blood samples (over 40 ophthalmopathy, under 80 hyperthyroidism and roughly 17 progressor patients) is reported in the paper. What the work shows at the level of the full study, not this receptor alone: In validation, progression to ophthalmopathy was predicted by the model with roughly 71% sensitivity and roughly 76% specificity, a median of roughly 6.4 months before onset. A 13 V-J signature model separated ophthalmopathy from stable hyperthyroidism, with over 85% sensitivity and around 84% specificity in cross-validation and 80%/75% in testing. Most expanded thyroid clonotypes (frequency above 0.001) were also detected in blood, a finding suggesting that blood repertoires may reflect thyroid immune responses. Sample size was not statistically predetermined, and blinding of investigators to group allocation was not performed.

V gives up 9 bases and J gives up 3 bases, and the segment between their germline ends measures 27 bases. In the germline V gene, CDR1 corresponds to MNHEY and CDR2 to SVGAGI. The CDR3, from cysteine to phenylalanine, totals 18 residues. Only the CDR3 DNA stays, 54 bases, in frame from base 1. In the ophthalmopathy patients, disease was moderately to severely active, with a Clinical Activity Score of 3 or more, a NOSPECS grade of 4 or more, and a duration of less than 3 months. Exclusion was applied to patients with uncontrolled infections, other autoimmune diseases, pregnancy or lactation. Diagnoses were based on clinical symptoms, serum thyroxine and TRAb, thyroid ultrasound and orbital computed tomography. PBMCs were separated from about 10 ml of fresh peripheral blood using Ficoll-Paque density gradient centrifugation. Total RNA was extracted using Trizol reagent, and RNA quality was assessed on an Agilent 2100 Bioanalyzer.

Amplification of TCR beta CDR3 regions was carried out from RNA transcripts. For the first round of RT-PCR on the TCR CDR3, the HTBI primer set was used together with the Qiagen OneStep RT-PCR kit. The libraries were constructed in a second round of multiplex PCR and then size-selected and purified. The libraries were sequenced on an Illumina HiSeq2000 using paired-end 100 bp reads. As for how the authors treated the data: Raw data were processed with SOAPnuke, discarding reads with adapters, uncalled bases, mean Phred below 15, or no exact constant-primer or identifier match. High-quality paired reads were merged using COPE v1.2.5, and each unique nucleotide sequence was defined as a clonotype. MiTCR v1.1 was used to align clonotypes to the IMGT TRBV, TRBD and TRBJ reference segments. Analysis was restricted to V-J combinations with a frequency above 0.0001, which covered roughly 99% of repertoires. A TCS score was defined as the ratio of F50 (clonal expansion) to E x V (chaos), with BLOSUM62-based TCRdist applied between CDR3 peptides within each V-J. Welch's t-statistics and random forest reduced 500 to 550 V-J features to about 12, which were used in a naive Bayes classifier (R e1071). The Morisita-Horn index was used to measure how similar the thyroid and blood repertoires were. The raw public reads went through TCRdb reprocessing: fastp at Q25, MiXCR clone calling, in-frame beta chains kept. Identical CDR3 proteins give one entry, which carries the most common genes and DNA. The V and J calls follow TCRdb's processing rather than the paper's. This sample holds about 610,000 distinct CDR3 sequences; about 15% were observed only once. Jointly, the top ten make up over 3.5% of the sample.

This clonotype was sampled from a woman between 40 and 55 years old with Graves' ophthalmopathy. The sequence joins TRBV6-5 to TRBJ2-1; the D gene is perhaps TRBD1, from 8 matching bases. Material: blood. The CDR3 reads as follows: CASGHYGSHRGGYNEQFF. DNA sequence: TGTGCCAGTGGACATTACGGTTCCCACAGGGGGGGCTACAATGAGCAGTTCTTC.